Presented here are 2 T cell receptor beta chains from one specimen sequenced in a study of blood T cell repertoires in COVID-19. The protocol was immunoSEQ multiplex PCR, while the TCRdb copy is restricted to in-frame clones and leaves out a portion. The sample lists 350,000 to 450,000 clones, around 85% seen once, with under 4% in the top ten. The source material was peripheral blood. The receptors derive from a young woman with acute or convalescent COVID-19.

The CDR3 coding sequence is TGTGCCAGCAGCGTCGGGATAGCGGGAGGTACTACGCAGTATTTT. It specifies CASSVGIAGGTTQYF. This chain connects TRBV14 to TRBJ2-3; TRBD2 matches 10 bases. J gave up 8 bases and V 5 bases, and 10 bases lay outside the gene matches. The CDR3 length is 15 residues. Germline CDR1 SGHDN, CDR2 FVKESK.

The V and J genes are TRBV12-3 or TRBV12-4 and TRBJ2-5; D is undetermined. Trimming took off 3 bases at V and 4 bases at J, with 9 bases between the two ends. The CDR3 is made up of 13 amino acids. CDR3 in amino acids: CASSLFHTETQYF. DNA for the CDR3: TGTGCCAGCAGTTTGTTCCACACAGAGACCCAGTACTTC.